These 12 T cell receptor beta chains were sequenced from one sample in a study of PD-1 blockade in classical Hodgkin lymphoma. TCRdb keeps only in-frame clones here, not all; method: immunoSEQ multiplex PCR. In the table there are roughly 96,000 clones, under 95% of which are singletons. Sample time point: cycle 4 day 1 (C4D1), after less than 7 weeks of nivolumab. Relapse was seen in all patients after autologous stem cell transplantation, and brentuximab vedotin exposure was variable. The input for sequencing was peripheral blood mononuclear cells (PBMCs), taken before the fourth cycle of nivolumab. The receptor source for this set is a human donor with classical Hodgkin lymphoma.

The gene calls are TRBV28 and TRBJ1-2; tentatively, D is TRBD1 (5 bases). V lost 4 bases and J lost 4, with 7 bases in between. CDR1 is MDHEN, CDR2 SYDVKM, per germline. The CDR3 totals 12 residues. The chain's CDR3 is CASSSTAYGYTF. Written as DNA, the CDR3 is TGTGCCAGCAGTTCGACAGCCTATGGCTACACCTTC.

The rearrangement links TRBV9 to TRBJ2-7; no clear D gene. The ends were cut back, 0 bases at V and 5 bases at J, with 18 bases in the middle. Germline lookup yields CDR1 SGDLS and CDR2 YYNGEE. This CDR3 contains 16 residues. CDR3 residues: CASSVEVGGPADEQYF. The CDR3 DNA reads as TGTGCCAGCAGCGTAGAGGTGGGTGGACCGGCGGACGAGCAGTACTTC.

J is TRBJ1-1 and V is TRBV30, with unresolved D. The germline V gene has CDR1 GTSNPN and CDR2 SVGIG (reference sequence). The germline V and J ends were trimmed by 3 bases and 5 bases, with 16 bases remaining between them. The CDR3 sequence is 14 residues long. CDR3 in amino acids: CAWSGRAAPTEAFF. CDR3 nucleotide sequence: TGTGCCTGGAGCGGAAGGGCTGCCCCGACTGAAGCTTTCTTT.

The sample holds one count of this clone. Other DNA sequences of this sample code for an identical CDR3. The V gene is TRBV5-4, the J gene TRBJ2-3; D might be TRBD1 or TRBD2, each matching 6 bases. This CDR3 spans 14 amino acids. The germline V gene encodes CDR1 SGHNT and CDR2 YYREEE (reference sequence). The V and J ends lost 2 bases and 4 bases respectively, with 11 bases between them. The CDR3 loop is CASSFGGLADTQYF. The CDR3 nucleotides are TGTGCCAGCAGCTTCGGGGGCCTTGCAGATACGCAGTATTTT.

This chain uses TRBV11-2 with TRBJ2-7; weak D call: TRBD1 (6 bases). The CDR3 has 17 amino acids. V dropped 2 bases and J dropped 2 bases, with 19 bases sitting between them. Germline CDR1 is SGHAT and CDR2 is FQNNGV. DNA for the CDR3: TGTGCCAGCAGCTTACCGTTGAGGGGGTTCCCCACCTACGAGCAGTACTTC. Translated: CASSLPLRGFPTYEQYF.

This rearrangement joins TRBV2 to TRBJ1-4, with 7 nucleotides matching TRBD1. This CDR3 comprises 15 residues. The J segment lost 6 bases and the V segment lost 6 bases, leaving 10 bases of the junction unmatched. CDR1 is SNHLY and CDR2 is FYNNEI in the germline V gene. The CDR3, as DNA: TGTGCCAGCAGCTGGGCGACAGGGCTTTATGAAAAACTGTTTTTT. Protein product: CASSWATGLYEKLFF.

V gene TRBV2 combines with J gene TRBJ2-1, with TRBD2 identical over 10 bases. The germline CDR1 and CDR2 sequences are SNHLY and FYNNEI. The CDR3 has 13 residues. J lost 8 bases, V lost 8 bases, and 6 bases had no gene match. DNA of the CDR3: TGTGCCAGCGTGCTAGCGGGAGTGTATGAGCAGTTCTTC. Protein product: CASVLAGVYEQFF.

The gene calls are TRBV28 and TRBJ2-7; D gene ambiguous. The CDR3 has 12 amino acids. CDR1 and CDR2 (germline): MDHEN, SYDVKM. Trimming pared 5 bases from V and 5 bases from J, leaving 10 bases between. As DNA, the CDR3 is TGTGCCAGCAGTCTCCCCCGGGACGAGCAGTACTTC. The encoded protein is CASSLPRDEQYF. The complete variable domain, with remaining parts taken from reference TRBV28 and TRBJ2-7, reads DVKVTQSSRYLVKRTGEKVFLECVQDMDHENMFWYRQDPGLGLRLIYFSYDVKMKEKGDIPEGYSVSREKKERFSLILESASTNQTSMYLCASSLPRDEQYFGPGTRLTVT.

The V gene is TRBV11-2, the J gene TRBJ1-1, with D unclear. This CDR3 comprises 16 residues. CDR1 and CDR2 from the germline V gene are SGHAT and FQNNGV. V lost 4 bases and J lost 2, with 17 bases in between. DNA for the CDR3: TGTGCCAGCAGCTCGCAACACAGCGGTAGAAACACTGAAGCTTTCTTT. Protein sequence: CASSSQHSGRNTEAFF.

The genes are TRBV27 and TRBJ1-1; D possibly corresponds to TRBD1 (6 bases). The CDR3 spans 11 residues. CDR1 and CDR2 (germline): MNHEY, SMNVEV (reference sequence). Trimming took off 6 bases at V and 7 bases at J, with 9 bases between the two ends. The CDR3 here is CASRTGIEAFF. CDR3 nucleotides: TGTGCCAGCAGGACAGGTATTGAAGCTTTCTTT.

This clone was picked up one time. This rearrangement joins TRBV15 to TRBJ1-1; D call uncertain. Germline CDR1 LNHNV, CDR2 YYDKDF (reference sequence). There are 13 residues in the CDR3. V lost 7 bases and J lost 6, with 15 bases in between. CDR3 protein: CATTEVRGAEAFF. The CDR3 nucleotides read TGTGCCACCACCGAGGTCCGCGGCGCTGAAGCTTTCTTT.

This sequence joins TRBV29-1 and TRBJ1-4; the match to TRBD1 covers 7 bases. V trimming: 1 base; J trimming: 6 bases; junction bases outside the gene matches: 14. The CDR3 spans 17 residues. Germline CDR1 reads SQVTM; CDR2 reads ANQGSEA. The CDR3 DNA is TGCAGCGTTGAAGCGAAGACCCGGGACAGAAAACATGAAAAACTGTTTTTT. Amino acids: CSVEAKTRDRKHEKLFF.